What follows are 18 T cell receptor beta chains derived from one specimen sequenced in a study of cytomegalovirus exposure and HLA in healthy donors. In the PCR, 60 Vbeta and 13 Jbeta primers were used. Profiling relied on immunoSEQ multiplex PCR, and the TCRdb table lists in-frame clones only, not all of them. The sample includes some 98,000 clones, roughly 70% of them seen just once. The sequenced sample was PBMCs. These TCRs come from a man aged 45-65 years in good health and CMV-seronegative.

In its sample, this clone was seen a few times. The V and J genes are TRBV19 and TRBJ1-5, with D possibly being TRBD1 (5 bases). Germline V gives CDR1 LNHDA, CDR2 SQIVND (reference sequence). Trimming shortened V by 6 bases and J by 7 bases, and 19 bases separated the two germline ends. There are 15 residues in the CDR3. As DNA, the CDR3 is TGTGCCAGTAGAATTTCGTGGGGAGGGGAACAGCCCCAGCATTTT. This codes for CASRISWGGEQPQHF.

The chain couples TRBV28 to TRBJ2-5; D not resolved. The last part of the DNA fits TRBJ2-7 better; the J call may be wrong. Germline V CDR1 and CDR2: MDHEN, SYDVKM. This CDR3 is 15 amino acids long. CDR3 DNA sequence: TGTGCCAGCAGTTTAGGAGAAGGAGTGAGTTACGAGCAGTACTTC. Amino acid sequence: CASSLGEGVSYEQYF.

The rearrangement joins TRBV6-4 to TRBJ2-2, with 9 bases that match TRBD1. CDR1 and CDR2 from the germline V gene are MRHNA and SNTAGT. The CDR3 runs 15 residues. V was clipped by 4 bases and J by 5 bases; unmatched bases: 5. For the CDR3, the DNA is TGTGCCAGCAGTGCGGACAGGGGTATAACCGGGGAGCTGTTTTTT. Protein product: CASSADRGITGELFF.

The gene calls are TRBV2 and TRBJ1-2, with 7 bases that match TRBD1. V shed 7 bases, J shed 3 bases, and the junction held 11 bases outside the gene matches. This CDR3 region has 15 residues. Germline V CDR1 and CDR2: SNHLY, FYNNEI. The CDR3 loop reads CASIRPRTGDYGYTF. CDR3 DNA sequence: TGTGCCAGCATTCGACCCAGGACAGGCGACTATGGCTACACCTTC. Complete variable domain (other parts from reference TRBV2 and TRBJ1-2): EPEVTQTPSHQVTQMGQEVILRCVPISNHLYFYWYRQILGQKVEFLVSFYNNEISEKSEIFDDQFSVERPDGSNFTLKIRSTKLEDSAMYFCASIRPRTGDYGYTFGSGTRLTVV.

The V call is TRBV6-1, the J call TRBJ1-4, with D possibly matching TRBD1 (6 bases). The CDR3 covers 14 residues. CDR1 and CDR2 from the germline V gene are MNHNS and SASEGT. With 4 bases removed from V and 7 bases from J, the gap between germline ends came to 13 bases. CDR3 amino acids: CASSVLGAGEKLFF. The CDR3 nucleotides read TGTGCCAGCAGTGTGCTGGGGGCGGGTGAAAAACTGTTTTTT.

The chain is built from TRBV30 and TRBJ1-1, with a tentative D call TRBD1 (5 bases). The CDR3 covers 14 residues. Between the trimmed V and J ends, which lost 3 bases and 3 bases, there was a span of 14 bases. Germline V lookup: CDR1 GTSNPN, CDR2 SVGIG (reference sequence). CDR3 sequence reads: CAWRSGGTDTEAFF. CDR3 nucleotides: TGTGCCTGGAGGAGTGGGGGGACGGACACTGAAGCTTTCTTT.

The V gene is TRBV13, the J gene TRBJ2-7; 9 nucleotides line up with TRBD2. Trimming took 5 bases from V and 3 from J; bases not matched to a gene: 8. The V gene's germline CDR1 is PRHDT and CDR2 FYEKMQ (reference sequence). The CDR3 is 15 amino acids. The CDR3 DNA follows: TGTGCCAGCAGCCAAGCGGGAGGTGCCGTCTACGAGCAGTACTTC. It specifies CASSQAGGAVYEQYF.

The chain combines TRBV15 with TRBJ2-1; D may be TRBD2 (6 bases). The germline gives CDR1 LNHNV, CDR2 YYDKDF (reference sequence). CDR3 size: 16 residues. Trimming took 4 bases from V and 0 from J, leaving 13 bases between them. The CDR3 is CATSITSPSSYNEQFF. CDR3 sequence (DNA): TGTGCCACCAGCATTACTAGCCCAAGCTCCTACAATGAGCAGTTCTTC.

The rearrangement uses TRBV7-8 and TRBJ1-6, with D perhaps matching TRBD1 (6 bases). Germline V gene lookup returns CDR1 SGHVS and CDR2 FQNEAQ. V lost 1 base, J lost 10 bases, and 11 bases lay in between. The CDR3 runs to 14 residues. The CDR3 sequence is CASSLVLDRSPLHF. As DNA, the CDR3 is TGTGCCAGCAGCTTAGTACTTGACAGGTCACCCCTCCACTTT. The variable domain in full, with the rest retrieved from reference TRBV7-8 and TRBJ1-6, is GAGVSQSPRYKVAKRGQDVALRCDPISGHVSLFWYQQALGQGPEFLTYFQNEAQLDKSGLPSDRFFAERPEGSVSTLKIQRTQQEDSAVYLCASSLVLDRSPLHFGNGTRLTVT.

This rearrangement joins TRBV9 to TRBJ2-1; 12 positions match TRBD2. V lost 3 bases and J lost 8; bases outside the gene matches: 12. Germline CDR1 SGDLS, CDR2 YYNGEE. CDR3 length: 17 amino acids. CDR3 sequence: CASSGAQTSGRLHEQFF. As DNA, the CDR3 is TGTGCCAGCAGCGGGGCACAGACTAGCGGGAGACTCCATGAGCAGTTCTTC.

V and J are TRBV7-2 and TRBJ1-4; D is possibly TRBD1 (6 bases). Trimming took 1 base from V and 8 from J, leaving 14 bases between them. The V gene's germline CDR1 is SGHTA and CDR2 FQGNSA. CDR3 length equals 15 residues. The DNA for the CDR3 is TGTGCCAGCAGCTTAGACAGGGAGGGCGTAGAAAAACTGTTTTTT. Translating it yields CASSLDREGVEKLFF. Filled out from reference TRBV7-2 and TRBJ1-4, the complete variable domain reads GAGVSQSPSNKVTEKGKDVELRCDPISGHTALYWYRQSLGQGLEFLIYFQGNSAPDKSGLPSDRFSAERTGGSVSTLTIQRTQQEDSAVYLCASSLDREGVEKLFFGSGTQLSVL.

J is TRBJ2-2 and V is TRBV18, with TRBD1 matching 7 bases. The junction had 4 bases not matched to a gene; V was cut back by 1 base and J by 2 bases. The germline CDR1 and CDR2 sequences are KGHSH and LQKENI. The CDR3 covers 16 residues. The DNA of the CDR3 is TGTGCCAGCTCACCACGACAGGGCTTAAACACCGGGGAGCTGTTTTTT. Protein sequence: CASSPRQGLNTGELFF. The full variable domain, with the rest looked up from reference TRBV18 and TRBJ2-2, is NAGVMQNPRHLVRRRGQEARLRCSPMKGHSHVYWYRQLPEEGLKFMVYLQKENIIDESGMPKERFSAEFPKEGPSILRIQQVVRGDSAAYFCASSPRQGLNTGELFFGEGSRLTVL.

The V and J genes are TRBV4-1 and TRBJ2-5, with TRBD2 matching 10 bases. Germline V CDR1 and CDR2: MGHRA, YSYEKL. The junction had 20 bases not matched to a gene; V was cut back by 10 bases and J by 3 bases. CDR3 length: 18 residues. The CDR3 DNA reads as TGCGCCACCGCCCGGACCGCCGGGACTAGCGCGTGGGAAGAGACCCAGTACTTC. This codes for CATARTAGTSAWEETQYF.

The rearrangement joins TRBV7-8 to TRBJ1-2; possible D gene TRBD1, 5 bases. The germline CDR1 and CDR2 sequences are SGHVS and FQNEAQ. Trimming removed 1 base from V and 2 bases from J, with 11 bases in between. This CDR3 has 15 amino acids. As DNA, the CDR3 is TGTGCCAGCAGCTTAGGGCAGGGAAGAAACTATGGCTACACCTTC. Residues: CASSLGQGRNYGYTF.

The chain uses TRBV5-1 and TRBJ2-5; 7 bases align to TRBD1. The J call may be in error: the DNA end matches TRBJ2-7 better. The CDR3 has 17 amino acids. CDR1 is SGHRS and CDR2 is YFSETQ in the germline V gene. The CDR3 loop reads CASSLARQGTLRYEQYF. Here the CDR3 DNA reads TGCGCCAGCAGCTTGGCTAGACAGGGTACCTTACGCTACGAGCAGTACTTC.

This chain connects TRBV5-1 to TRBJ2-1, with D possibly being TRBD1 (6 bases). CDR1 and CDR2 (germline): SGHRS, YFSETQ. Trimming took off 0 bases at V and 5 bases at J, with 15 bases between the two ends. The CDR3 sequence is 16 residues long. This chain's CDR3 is CASSLVGSQGNNEQFF. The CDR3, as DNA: TGCGCCAGCAGCTTGGTAGGGTCGCAGGGGAACAATGAGCAGTTCTTC.

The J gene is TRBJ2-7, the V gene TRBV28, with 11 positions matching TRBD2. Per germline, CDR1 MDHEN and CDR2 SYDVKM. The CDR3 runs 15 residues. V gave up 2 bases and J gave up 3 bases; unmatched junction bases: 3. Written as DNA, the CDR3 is TGTGCCAGCAGTTTAGCGACTAGCGGGAACTACGAGCAGTACTTC. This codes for CASSLATSGNYEQYF.

The CDR3 protein is CASSRMGGEKLFF. DNA of the CDR3: TGTGCCAGCAGTCGCATGGGAGGGGAAAAACTGTTTTTT. This chain links TRBV6-5 with TRBJ1-4; D not certain. V lost 5 bases, J lost 8 bases, and 12 bases lay in between. The CDR3 has 13 residues. Germline V gene lookup returns CDR1 MNHEY and CDR2 SVGAGI.